This T cell receptor beta chain was documented in a study of CD8+ T cells in alopecia areata. After isolation, RNA underwent reverse transcription to generate cDNA as the sequencing template. The method was immunoSEQ multiplex PCR; TCRdb's version includes in-frame clones alone and lacks a portion of them. The profile shows approximately 54,000 clones, 90% to 97% of them singletons. Germline-derived CDR1 and CDR2 are SGHNT and YYREEE (reference sequence). Germline trimming cut 2 bases from V and 1 base from J; bases unmatched to any gene: 4. The CDR3 consists of 15 residues. This TCR was recovered from a human donor with alopecia areata. Sequencing used CD8+ T cells sorted from blood, obtained at week 0. The rearrangement uses TRBV5-4 and TRBJ2-5, with TRBD2 identical over 8 bases. This CDR3 reads CASSFNGGAQETQYF. The CDR3 DNA reads TGTGCCAGCAGCTTTAACGGGGGGGCCCAAGAGACCCAGTACTTC.